This T cell receptor (beta chain) derives from a study of tumor-infiltrating lymphocytes in primary liver carcinoma. General study results and limits: Overlap in tumor-adjacent and tumor-blood pairs fell below that of tumor region pairs.

The authors made TCR beta cDNA from roughly 480 ng total RNA with a constant-region primer. Slightly modified ARM-PCR with three nested multiplex PCR rounds yielded TCR beta libraries. The first two PCR rounds, around 10 cycles each, used TRBV1-TRBV30 forward primers and a C-beta reverse primer. TCRdb called the multiplex PCR reads again in MiXCR, with one record for every CDR3 protein. The sample has about 92,000 distinct CDR3 sequences, around 68% seen once; the top ten hold under 30%. Between roughly 17 and 33 mg of unsorted bulk tissue served as the source from which RNA and DNA were co-extracted. Note on this clonotype: The antigen is unknown. One end of the junction does not line up with germline, which may come from a read error.

The CDR3 contains 14 residues. The germline CDR1 and CDR2 sequences are ENHRY and SYGVKD. The chain uses TRBV10-3 and TRBJ1-1; D not certain. This sequence originates from a middle-aged man with primary liver carcinoma and hepatitis B virus infection. Input material: tumor-adjacent normal liver tissue. The CDR3 DNA reads TGTGCCACCCAAACATGGGTGGGGAACACTGAAGCTTTCTTC. Translating it yields CATQTWVGNTEAFF.